The T cell receptor (beta chain) described here comes from a study of T-cell memory formation after mild COVID-19 (dated by TCRdb to 2020 to 2022). Looking at the study overall: TCR sequence clusters from the two donors were found to be largely donor specific. In two donors, T-cell clones that expanded and contracted after mild COVID-19 were followed by sequencing TCRalpha and TCRbeta repertoires longitudinally. Two young, previously healthy adult volunteers, one female and one male, were included in the cohort. Summary of the overall study and its limitations: Some responding clones were found in pre-infection memory, which suggests that pre-existing cross-reactive memory T cells took part in the SARS-CoV-2 response. From day 15 to 85, contracting clones showed balanced CD4/CD8 phenotypes, whereas a second wave of clones that expanded from day 15 to 37 leaned towards CD4+. The study covered only a couple of mild cases, and larger cohorts including severe cases with pre-infection samples were considered necessary. The second-wave clones that peaked on day 37 were not confirmed to be SARS-CoV-2 specific. Contracting CD4+ clones turned up mainly in the CM and EM memory subsets, whereas EMRA was where CD8+ clones were enriched.

For sequencing, an Illumina NovaSeq 6000 was employed. TCRalpha and TCRbeta cDNA libraries were constructed by 5'RACE with constant-segment primers, with sample barcodes and unique molecular identifiers being introduced. RNA was extracted from every sample with Trizol reagent. The libraries were amplified in two PCR steps, and the second step added a second sample barcode and Illumina TruSeq adapters. Sequencing of libraries was performed on an Illumina NovaSeq with 2 x 150 bp paired-end reads. Under the source paper's analysis protocol: Demultiplexing of reads and collapsing into UMI-guided consensus sequences were performed with migec v1.2.7. With mixcr v2.1.11, UMI consensuses were aligned to TRA and TRB V and J templates and assembled into clonotypes. Clonotypes were classified as expanded or contracted when called significant by both edgeR and NoisET, with noise models trained on biological replicates. edgeR calls used a false discovery rate-adjusted p below 0.01 and a log2 fold-change threshold of 1. As an exploratory analysis of dynamics, max-normalized trajectories of the 1000 most abundant clonotypes were examined with PCA combined with hierarchical clustering. Separately sequenced CD4+ and CD8+ repertoires were used to assign a CD4 or CD8 phenotype to each responding clone. In-frame beta chains were kept once TCRdb had trimmed the public reads at Q25 with fastp and called clones with MiXCR. Every entry covers one CDR3 protein and lists the most common genes and DNA from its rows. The V and J calls were not made by the authors but by TCRdb's processing. Here the sample has about 400,000 distinct CDR3 sequences; about 25% occur a single time. Around 14% of the sample comes from the top ten.

Points on this clonotype: The antigen it binds to is not known. No base-level quality is on record; no much larger clone is a single base apart.

Trimming takes 3 bases off V and 5 bases off J; junction bases not matched to a gene: 7. CDR1 and CDR2 (KGHDR, SFDVKD) derive from the germline V gene. The cysteine opens and the phenylalanine closes a CDR3 of 15 amino acids. Solely the CDR3 DNA is kept, with 45 bases framed from the first base. PBMCs were isolated by Ficoll-Paque density gradient centrifugation. The sequence is built from TRBV24-1 and TRBJ2-7; 9 bases in the junction line up with TRBD1. Sample: PBMCs or a T cell subset sorted from them (not recorded which). The receptor was isolated from an adult woman who had mild COVID-19 (a few samples of this study predate the infection). The sample titles of this study are shuffled in the database, so cell type and time point are left out; the donor was told from shared clones. CDR3 region: CATSDPGQGGDEQYF. The DNA sequence is given as TGTGCCACCAGTGATCCGGGACAGGGTGGGGACGAGCAGTACTTC.